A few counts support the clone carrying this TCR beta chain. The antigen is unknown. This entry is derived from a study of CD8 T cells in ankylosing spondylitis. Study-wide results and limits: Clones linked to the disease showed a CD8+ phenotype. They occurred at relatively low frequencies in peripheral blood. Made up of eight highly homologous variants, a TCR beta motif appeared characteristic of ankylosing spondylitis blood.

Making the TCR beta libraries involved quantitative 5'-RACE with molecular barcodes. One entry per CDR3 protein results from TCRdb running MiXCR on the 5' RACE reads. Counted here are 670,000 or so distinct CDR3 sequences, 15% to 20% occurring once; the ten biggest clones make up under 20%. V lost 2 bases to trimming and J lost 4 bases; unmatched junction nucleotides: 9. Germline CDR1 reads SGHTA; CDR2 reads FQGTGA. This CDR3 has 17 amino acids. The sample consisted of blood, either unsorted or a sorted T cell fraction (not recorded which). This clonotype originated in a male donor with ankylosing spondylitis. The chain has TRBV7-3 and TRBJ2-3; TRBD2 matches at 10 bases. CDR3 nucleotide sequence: TGTGCCAGCAGCTTACGGTCTAGCGGGAGTGACGCAGATACGCAGTATTTT. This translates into CASSLRSSGSDADTQYF.